What follows are 15 T cell receptor beta chains derived from one specimen sequenced in a study of T cell responses to AZD1222 COVID-19 vaccine. TCRdb keeps only in-frame clones here, not all; method: immunoSEQ multiplex PCR. The table has 150,000 to 200,000 clones, roughly 91% seen once. Specimen: peripheral blood, collected 28 days after the second AZD1222 dose. The receptors were sampled from an adult who received the AZD1222 COVID-19 vaccine.

This clone was seen just once. CDR3 bases: TGTGCCAGCAGCGCCGACAGGGGTCCCTTATGGGGGCAGCCCCAGCATTTT. This sequence encodes CASSADRGPLWGQPQHF. The chain is built from TRBV7-2 and TRBJ1-5, with TRBD1 identical over 8 bases. The trim removed 5 bases at V and 7 bases at J, leaving 16 bases unmatched. The CDR3 is made up of 17 amino acids. Germline CDR1 is SGHTA and CDR2 is FQGNSA.

CDR3 amino acids: CASRGEDRGEDEQYF. CDR3 nucleotide sequence: TGTGCCAGCAGGGGCGAGGACAGGGGGGAAGACGAGCAGTACTTC. The chain combines TRBV2 with TRBJ2-7; 10 nucleotides agree with TRBD1. The CDR3 totals 15 residues. Germline V gene sequence: CDR1 SNHLY, CDR2 FYNNEI. Trimming removed 6 bases from V and 5 bases from J; junction bases left unmatched: 10.

The rearrangement joins TRBV18 to TRBJ2-7; possible D gene TRBD2, 6 bases. V lost 6 bases and J 0 bases, leaving 12 bases between the germline ends. The germline CDR1 and CDR2 sequences are KGHSH and LQKENI. The CDR3 length is 14 residues. The CDR3 DNA follows: TGTGCCAGCTCCCCCACGGGGGACTCCTACGAGCAGTACTTC. This encodes CASSPTGDSYEQYF.

This clone was observed a single time. V gene TRBV2 combines with J gene TRBJ1-6; 7 bases agree with TRBD1. The ends lost 8 bases at V and 9 bases at J; junction bases unmatched: 10. CDR3 length equals 14 residues. The V gene's germline CDR1 is SNHLY and CDR2 FYNNEI. CDR3 protein: CASGEQGLGSPLHF. CDR3 in DNA: TGTGCCAGCGGGGAACAGGGGTTGGGTTCACCCCTCCACTTT.

The chain recombines TRBV7-8 with TRBJ2-2, with 8 bases identical to TRBD2. The length of the CDR3 is 15 residues. J was trimmed by 6 bases and V by 5 bases; bases with no gene match: 8. Germline V gene lookup returns CDR1 SGHVS and CDR2 FQNEAQ. The CDR3 DNA reads TGTGCCAGCAGCCCGGGACTAGGCACCGCCGGGGAGCTGTTTTTT. Translation gives CASSPGLGTAGELFF.

In DNA, the CDR3 is TGTGCCAGCAGTTACGTGGGTCGGCACACAGATACGCAGTATTTT. It specifies CASSYVGRHTDTQYF. The chain links TRBV6-6 to TRBJ2-3; D not certain. The CDR3 contains 15 residues. With 2 bases removed from V and 2 bases from J, the gap between germline ends came to 11 bases. Germline CDR1 is MNHNY and CDR2 is SVGAGI (reference sequence).

The V gene is TRBV7-8, the J gene TRBJ2-4, with TRBD2 matching over 8 bases. Looked up from germline, CDR1 is SGHVS and CDR2 is FQNEAQ. The CDR3 spans 16 residues. V shed 1 base, J shed 0 bases, and the junction held 2 bases outside the gene matches. CDR3 protein: CASSLEAGGAKNIQYF. CDR3 DNA: TGTGCCAGCAGCTTAGAGGCGGGGGGAGCCAAAAACATTCAGTACTTC.

The J gene is TRBJ2-1, the V gene TRBV5-5, with a tentative D call TRBD2 (5 bases). The germline gives CDR1 SGHKS, CDR2 YYEKEE (reference sequence). The ends were cut back, 2 bases at V and 10 bases at J, with 13 bases in the middle. CDR3 length: 13 amino acids. The CDR3 DNA is TGTGCCAGCAGCTTATCGGGATATGGGGAGCAGTTCTTC. It translates to CASSLSGYGEQFF.

Here the CDR3 reads CASSPEGGGSYYEQYF. The CDR3 nucleotides read TGTGCCAGCAGCCCCGAGGGGGGCGGGTCTTACTACGAGCAGTACTTC. V is TRBV5-4 and J is TRBJ2-7; either TRBD1 or TRBD2 may supply D (6 bases each). CDR1 is SGHNT and CDR2 is YYREEE in the germline V gene (reference sequence). The CDR3 has 16 amino acids. The V and J ends lost 4 bases and 3 bases respectively, with 20 bases between them.

This chain links TRBV28 with TRBJ1-5; D call uncertain. Germline values: CDR1 MDHEN, CDR2 SYDVKM. V lost 2 bases and J 5 bases, leaving 4 bases between the germline ends. The CDR3 covers 12 residues. CDR3 DNA sequence: TGTGCCAGCAGTTTAAGTCATCAGCCCCAGCATTTT. Protein: CASSLSHQPQHF.

The rearrangement joins TRBV12-3 or TRBV12-4 to TRBJ1-4; no clear D. The CDR3 length is 13 residues. Trimming took 8 bases from V and 5 from J, leaving 12 bases between them. The CDR3 DNA reads TGTGCCAGCCAACCCTATCGGAATGAAAAACTGTTTTTT. It is translated as CASQPYRNEKLFF.

The V and J genes are TRBV28 and TRBJ1-2; TRBD1 might be the D (6 bases). The V gene's germline CDR1 is MDHEN and CDR2 SYDVKM. Between the trimmed V and J ends, which lost 3 bases and 5 bases, there was a span of 25 bases. The CDR3 is made up of 18 amino acids. This chain's CDR3 is CASSFGGQGESSAYGYTF. The CDR3 DNA sequence: TGTGCCAGCAGTTTCGGGGGGCAGGGAGAATCATCGGCTTATGGCTACACCTTC.

The chain is built from TRBV6-5 and TRBJ1-2; D is unresolved. Germline values: CDR1 MNHEY, CDR2 SVGAGI. The CDR3 totals 15 residues. The germline V and J ends were trimmed by 6 bases and 1 base, with 15 bases remaining between them. CDR3 nucleotide sequence: TGTGCCAGCAGCCTAGAAAGGCGTTTTAACTATGGCTACACCTTC. Its translation: CASSLERRFNYGYTF.

The chain links TRBV5-4 to TRBJ2-2; 12 bases map to TRBD2. The germline gives CDR1 SGHNT, CDR2 YYREEE (reference sequence). The CDR3 loop spans 17 amino acids. V was pared by 4 bases and J by 2 bases, with 6 bases of the junction left unmatched. The chain's CDR3 is CASSPLAGGANTGELFF. The CDR3 DNA sequence: TGTGCCAGCAGCCCTCTAGCGGGAGGGGCCAACACCGGGGAGCTGTTTTTT.

This clone is a singleton in its sample. The chain couples TRBV6-5 to TRBJ2-5; tentatively, D is TRBD1 (6 bases). This CDR3 has 15 amino acids. With 4 bases removed from V and 5 bases from J, the gap between germline ends came to 17 bases. Germline lookup yields CDR1 MNHEY and CDR2 SVGAGI. The CDR3 loop is CASSFFRAGGETQYF. Written as DNA, the CDR3 is TGTGCCAGCAGTTTTTTCCGGGCTGGGGGCGAGACCCAGTACTTC.